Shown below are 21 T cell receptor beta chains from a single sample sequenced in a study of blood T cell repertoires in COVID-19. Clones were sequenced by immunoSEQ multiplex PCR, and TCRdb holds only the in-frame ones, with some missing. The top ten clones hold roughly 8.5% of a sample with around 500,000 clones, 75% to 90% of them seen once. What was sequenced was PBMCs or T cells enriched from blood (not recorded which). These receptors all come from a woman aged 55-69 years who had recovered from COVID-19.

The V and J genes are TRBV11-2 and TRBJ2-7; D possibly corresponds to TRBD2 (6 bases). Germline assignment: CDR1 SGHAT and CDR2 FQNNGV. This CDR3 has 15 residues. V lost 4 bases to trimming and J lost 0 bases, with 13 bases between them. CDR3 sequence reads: CASSSWDSSSYEQYF. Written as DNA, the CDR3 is TGTGCCAGCAGCTCCTGGGACTCCTCCTCCTACGAGCAGTACTTC. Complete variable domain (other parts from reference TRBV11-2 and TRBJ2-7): EAGVAQSPRYKIIEKRQSVAFWCNPISGHATLYWYQQILGQGPKLLIQFQNNGVVDDSQLPKDRFSAERLKGVDSTLKIQPAKLEDSAVYLCASSSWDSSSYEQYFGPGTRLTVT.

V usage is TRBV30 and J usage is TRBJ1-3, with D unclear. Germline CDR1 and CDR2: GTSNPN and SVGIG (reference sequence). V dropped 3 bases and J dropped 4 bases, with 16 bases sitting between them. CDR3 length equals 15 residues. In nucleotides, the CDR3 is TGTGCCTGGAGCCCAGGACTCCATGGCGGAAACACCATATATTTT. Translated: CAWSPGLHGGNTIYF.

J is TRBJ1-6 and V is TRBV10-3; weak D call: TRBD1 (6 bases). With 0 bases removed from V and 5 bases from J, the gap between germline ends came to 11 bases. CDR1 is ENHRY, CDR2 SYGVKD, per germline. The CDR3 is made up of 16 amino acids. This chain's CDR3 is CAISESTGQNNSPLHF. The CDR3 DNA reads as TGTGCCATCAGTGAGTCGACGGGACAAAATAATTCACCCCTCCACTTT.

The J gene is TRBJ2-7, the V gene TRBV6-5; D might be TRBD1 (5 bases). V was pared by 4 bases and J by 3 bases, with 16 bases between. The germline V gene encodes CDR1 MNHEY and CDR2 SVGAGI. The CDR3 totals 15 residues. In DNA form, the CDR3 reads TGTGCCAGCAGTTTCACCACAACAGGTGGCTACGAGCAGTACTTC. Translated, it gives CASSFTTTGGYEQYF.

CDR3 sequence reads: CASSATGLLGETQYF. CDR3 sequence (DNA): TGCGCCAGCAGCGCCACAGGGTTGTTAGGGGAGACCCAGTACTTC. V and J are TRBV5-1 and TRBJ2-5; perhaps TRBD1 as D (6 bases). Germline CDR1 SGHRS, CDR2 YFSETQ. The CDR3 contains 15 residues. The germline V and J ends were trimmed by 4 bases and 5 bases, with 18 bases remaining between them.

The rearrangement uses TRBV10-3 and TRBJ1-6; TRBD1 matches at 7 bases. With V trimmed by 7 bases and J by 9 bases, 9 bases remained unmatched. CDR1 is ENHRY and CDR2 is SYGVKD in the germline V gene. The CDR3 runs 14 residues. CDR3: CAITGQEVGSPLHF. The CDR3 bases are TGTGCCATCACCGGACAGGAGGTGGGTTCACCCCTCCACTTT.

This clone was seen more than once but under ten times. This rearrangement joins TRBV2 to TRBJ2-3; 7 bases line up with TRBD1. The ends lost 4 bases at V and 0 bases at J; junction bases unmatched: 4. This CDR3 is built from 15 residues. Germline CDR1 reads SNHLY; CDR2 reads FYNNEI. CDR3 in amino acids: CASSGQGQSTDTQYF. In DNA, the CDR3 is TGTGCCAGCAGTGGGCAGGGACAGAGCACAGATACGCAGTATTTT.

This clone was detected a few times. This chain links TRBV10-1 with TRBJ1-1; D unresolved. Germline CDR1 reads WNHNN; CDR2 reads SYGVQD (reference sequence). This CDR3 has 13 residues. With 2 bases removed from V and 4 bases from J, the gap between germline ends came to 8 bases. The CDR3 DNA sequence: TGCGCCAGCAGTGAGAGGGAGCGCACTGAAGCTTTCTTT. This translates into CASSERERTEAFF.

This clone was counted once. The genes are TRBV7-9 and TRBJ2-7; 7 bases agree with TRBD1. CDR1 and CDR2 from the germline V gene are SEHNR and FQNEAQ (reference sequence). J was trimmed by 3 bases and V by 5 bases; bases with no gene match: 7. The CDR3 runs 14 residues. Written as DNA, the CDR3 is TGTGCCAGCAGCCTTGGGACAGTCGTCTACGAGCAGTACTTC. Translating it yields CASSLGTVVYEQYF.

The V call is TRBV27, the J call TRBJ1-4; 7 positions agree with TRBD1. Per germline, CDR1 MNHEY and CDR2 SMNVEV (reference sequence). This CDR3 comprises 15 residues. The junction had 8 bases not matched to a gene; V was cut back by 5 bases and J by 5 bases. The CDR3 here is CASSVDRVGNEKLFF. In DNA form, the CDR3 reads TGTGCCAGCAGTGTAGACAGGGTGGGAAATGAAAAACTGTTTTTT.

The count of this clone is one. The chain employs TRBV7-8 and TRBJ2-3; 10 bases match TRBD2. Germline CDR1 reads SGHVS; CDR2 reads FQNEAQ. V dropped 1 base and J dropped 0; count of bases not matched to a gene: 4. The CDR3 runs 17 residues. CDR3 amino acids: CASSLGVAGGSTDTQYF. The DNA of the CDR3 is TGTGCCAGCAGCTTAGGAGTAGCGGGGGGTAGCACAGATACGCAGTATTTT.

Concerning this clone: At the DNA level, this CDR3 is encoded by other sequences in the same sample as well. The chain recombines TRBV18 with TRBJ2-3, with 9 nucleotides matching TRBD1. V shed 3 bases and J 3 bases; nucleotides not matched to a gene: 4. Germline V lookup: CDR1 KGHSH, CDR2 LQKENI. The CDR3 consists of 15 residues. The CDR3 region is CASSPGTGRTDTQYF. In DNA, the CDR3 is TGTGCCAGCTCACCCGGGACAGGGAGGACAGATACGCAGTATTTT.

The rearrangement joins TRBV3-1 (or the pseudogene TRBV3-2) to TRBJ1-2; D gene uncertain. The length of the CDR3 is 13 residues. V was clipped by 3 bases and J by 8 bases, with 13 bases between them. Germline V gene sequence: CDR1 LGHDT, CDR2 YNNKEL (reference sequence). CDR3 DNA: TGTGCCAGCAGCCAGGAGAATAGAGGGGGCTACACCTTC. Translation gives CASSQENRGGYTF.

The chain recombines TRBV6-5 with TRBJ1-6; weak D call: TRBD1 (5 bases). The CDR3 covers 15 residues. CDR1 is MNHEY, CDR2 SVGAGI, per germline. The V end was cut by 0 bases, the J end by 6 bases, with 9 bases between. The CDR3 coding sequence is TGTGCCAGCAGTTACTCAGGGGTTTTTAATTCACCCCTCCACTTT. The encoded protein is CASSYSGVFNSPLHF.

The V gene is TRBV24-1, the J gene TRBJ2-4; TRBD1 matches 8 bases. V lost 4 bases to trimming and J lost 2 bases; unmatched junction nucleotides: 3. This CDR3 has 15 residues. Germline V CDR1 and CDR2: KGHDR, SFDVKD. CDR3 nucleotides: TGTGCCACCAGTGACGCAGGGGGCTCCAAAAACATTCAGTACTTC. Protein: CATSDAGGSKNIQYF.

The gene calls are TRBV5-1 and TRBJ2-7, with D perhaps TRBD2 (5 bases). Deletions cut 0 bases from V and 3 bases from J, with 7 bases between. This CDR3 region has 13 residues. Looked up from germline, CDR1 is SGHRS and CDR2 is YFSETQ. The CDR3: CASSLEAGYEQYF. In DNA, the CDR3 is TGCGCCAGCAGCTTGGAGGCGGGCTACGAGCAGTACTTC.

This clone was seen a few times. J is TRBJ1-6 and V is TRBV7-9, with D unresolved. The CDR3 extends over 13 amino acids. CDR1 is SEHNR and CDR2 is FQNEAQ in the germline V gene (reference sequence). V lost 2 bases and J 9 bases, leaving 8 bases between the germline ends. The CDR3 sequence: CASSLITVSPLHF. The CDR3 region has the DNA TGTGCCAGCAGCTTAATAACTGTTTCACCCCTCCACTTT.

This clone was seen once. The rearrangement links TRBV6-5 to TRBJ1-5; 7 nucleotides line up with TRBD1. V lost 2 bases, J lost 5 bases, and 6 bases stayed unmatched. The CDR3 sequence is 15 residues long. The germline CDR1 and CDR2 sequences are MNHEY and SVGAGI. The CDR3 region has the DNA TGTGCCAGCAGTTACCTCCAGGGGGAATATCAGCCCCAGCATTTT. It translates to CASSYLQGEYQPQHF.

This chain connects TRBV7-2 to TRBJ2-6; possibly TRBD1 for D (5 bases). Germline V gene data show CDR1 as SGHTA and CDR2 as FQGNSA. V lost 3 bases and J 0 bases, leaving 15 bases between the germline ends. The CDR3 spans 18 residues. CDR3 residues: CASSLRSGLGSGANVLTF. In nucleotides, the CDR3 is TGTGCCAGCAGCTTGCGGTCAGGGTTGGGCTCTGGGGCCAACGTCCTGACTTTC.

CDR3 region: CASALGGSSPLHF. The DNA for the CDR3 is TGTGCCAGCGCGTTGGGGGGGAGTTCACCCCTCCACTTT. The chain couples TRBV12-3 or TRBV12-4 to TRBJ1-6, with a tentative D call TRBD1 (5 bases). V was clipped by 8 bases and J by 9 bases, with 14 bases between them. The CDR3 contains 13 residues.

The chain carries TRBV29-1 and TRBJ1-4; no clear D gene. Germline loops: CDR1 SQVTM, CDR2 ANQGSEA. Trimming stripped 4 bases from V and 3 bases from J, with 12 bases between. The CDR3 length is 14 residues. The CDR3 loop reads CSVVAGPSNEKLFF. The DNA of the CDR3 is TGCAGCGTTGTAGCGGGCCCGTCTAATGAAAAACTGTTTTTT.